The next 25 T cell receptor beta chains were all read from a single sample in a study of shared clonotypes between healthy human individuals (dated by TCRdb to 2020 to 2022). Libraries were prepared through the immunoSEQ multiplex PCR assay. Here the immuneACCESS table is served through TCRdb, limited to in-frame sequences with V and J called. Missing clones are a known gap in these copies; in checked studies unresolved V genes cover under half, and the rest lacks a known reason. In all, the sample holds millions of clones, and over 85% of those were seen once. Of the sample, around 0.14% is held by the ten largest clones. Sample: naive CD4+ T cells sorted from blood. In the paper's terms, the cell subset or site label means: CD45RA+ positively selected. The origin of the receptors is a man in his late teens or twenties in good health.

The rearrangement links TRBV10-3 to TRBJ1-5, with D tentatively TRBD1 (6 bases). Germline V gene lookup returns CDR1 ENHRY and CDR2 SYGVKD. The CDR3 spans 12 residues. Between the trimmed V and J ends, which lost 6 bases and 7 bases, there was a span of 10 bases. CDR3 protein: CAIREGGQPQHF. The CDR3 coding sequence is TGTGCCATCAGGGAGGGGGGGCAGCCCCAGCATTTT.

The V and J genes are TRBV7-6 and TRBJ2-2; D not resolved. Germline V lookup: CDR1 SGHVS, CDR2 FNYEAQ. The CDR3 is made up of 13 amino acids. Trimming stripped 1 base from V and 5 bases from J, with 5 bases between. The CDR3 loop reads CASSLDWTGELFF. CDR3 sequence (DNA): TGTGCCAGCAGCTTAGATTGGACCGGGGAGCTGTTTTTT.

This chain's CDR3 is CASSEGVGYNSPLHF. In DNA form, the CDR3 reads TGTGCCAGCAGTGAGGGTGTGGGTTATAATTCACCCCTCCACTTT. The rearrangement uses TRBV2 and TRBJ1-6, with D hard to call. V was cut by 3 bases and J by 4 bases, with 10 bases left in between. Per the germline V gene, CDR1 is SNHLY and CDR2 is FYNNEI. The CDR3 runs to 15 residues.

This clone was observed once. The CDR3: CASAGGRGNYGYTF. The CDR3 DNA sequence: TGTGCCAGCGCCGGGGGCAGGGGCAACTATGGCTACACCTTC. The rearrangement links TRBV6-5 to TRBJ1-2, with D possibly TRBD1 on 6 matching bases. With 8 bases removed from V and 2 bases from J, the gap between germline ends came to 15 bases. Germline V gene lookup returns CDR1 MNHEY and CDR2 SVGAGI. This CDR3 has 14 amino acids.

This clone appeared a single time. This sequence joins TRBV5-1 and TRBJ1-6; TRBD1 agrees at 9 bases. With V trimmed by 4 bases and J by 6 bases, 14 bases remained unmatched. The germline V gene has CDR1 SGHRS and CDR2 YFSETQ. This CDR3 is built from 18 residues. Here the CDR3 DNA reads TGCGCCAGCAGCCTATACCAACAGGGGACAGGGAGTAATTCACCCCTCCACTTT. Its translation: CASSLYQQGTGSNSPLHF. Full variable domain (outside the CDR3, taken from reference TRBV5-1 and TRBJ1-6): KAGVTQTPRYLIKTRGQQVTLSCSPISGHRSVSWYQQTPGQGLQFLFEYFSETQRNKGNFPGRFSGRQFSNSRSEMNVSTLELGDSALYLCASSLYQQGTGSNSPLHFGNGTRLTVT.

The chain recombines TRBV5-1 with TRBJ2-2, with D possibly being TRBD1 (6 bases). Trimming removed 4 bases from V and 1 base from J, with 14 bases in between. In germline, CDR1 is SGHRS, CDR2 YFSETQ. The CDR3 is made up of 16 amino acids. The CDR3 DNA is TGCGCCAGCAGCAGATGGACAGAGATGAACACCGGGGAGCTGTTTTTT. It codes for CASSRWTEMNTGELFF.

V is TRBV4-3 and J is TRBJ2-7; D is unresolved. The V end lost 0 bases, the J end lost 0 bases, and 12 bases lay between the germline ends. Germline lookup yields CDR1 LGHNA and CDR2 YSLEER. The CDR3 length is 16 residues. In DNA, the CDR3 is TGCGCCAGCAGCCAAGACCTGGATTCGCCCTCCTACGAGCAGTACTTC. Translated, it gives CASSQDLDSPSYEQYF.

This clone occurred once. The chain employs TRBV30 and TRBJ2-2, with D tentatively TRBD1 or TRBD2 (5 bases each). Trimming pared 4 bases from V and 5 bases from J, leaving 11 bases between. The CDR3 length is 13 residues. From germline, CDR1 is GTSNPN and CDR2 SVGIG (reference sequence). CDR3 DNA: TGTGCCTGGACAGGGACGATGACCGGGGAGCTGTTTTTT. Translated: CAWTGTMTGELFF.

The chain employs TRBV5-1 and TRBJ1-2; TRBD1 matches at 7 bases. This CDR3 is 14 amino acids long. Germline values: CDR1 SGHRS, CDR2 YFSETQ. J was trimmed by 8 bases and V by 2 bases; bases with no gene match: 9. CDR3: CASSFDRVGSGYTF. The CDR3 DNA reads TGCGCCAGCAGCTTCGACAGGGTCGGAAGCGGCTACACCTTC.

V is TRBV5-1 and J is TRBJ2-5; D not certain. V lost 1 base and J 2 bases, leaving 21 bases between the germline ends. The germline gives CDR1 SGHRS, CDR2 YFSETQ. The CDR3 contains 18 residues. DNA for the CDR3: TGCGCCAGCAGCTTGCGTGGAAGCTCTGTGTCTCCTCAAGAGACCCAGTACTTC. Translated, it gives CASSLRGSSVSPQETQYF.

With respect to this clone: This sample also contains other DNA sequences that code for the same CDR3. V and J are TRBV7-9 and TRBJ1-2; maybe TRBD1 (5 bases). The CDR3 covers 14 residues. From germline, CDR1 is SEHNR and CDR2 FQNEAQ (reference sequence). V was trimmed by 6 bases and J by 3 bases, leaving 14 bases between them. CDR3 loop: CASSLAGQDYGYTF. The CDR3 DNA follows: TGTGCCAGCAGTCTAGCAGGGCAGGACTATGGCTACACCTTC.

The rearrangement links TRBV11-2 to TRBJ2-7; D possibly corresponds to TRBD1 (6 bases). V dropped 5 bases and J dropped 4 bases, with 15 bases sitting between them. Germline CDR1 is SGHAT and CDR2 is FQNNGV. The CDR3 contains 14 residues. The CDR3 sequence is CASSPLAGAYEQYF. The CDR3 DNA follows: TGTGCCAGCAGCCCCCTGGCAGGGGCATACGAGCAGTACTTC.

The chain recombines TRBV27 with TRBJ2-2; 12 bases fit TRBD2. Germline V gene lookup returns CDR1 MNHEY and CDR2 SMNVEV (reference sequence). The CDR3 spans 18 residues. V lost 6 bases and J lost 4; bases outside the gene matches: 12. CDR3 nucleotide sequence: TGTGCCAGCAGATCGGCTAGCGGGGGGGTGATCGGCACCGGGGAGCTGTTTTTT. Amino acid sequence: CASRSASGGVIGTGELFF.

The gene calls are TRBV10-3 and TRBJ2-5, with 7 nucleotides matching TRBD1. Germline values: CDR1 ENHRY, CDR2 SYGVKD. The CDR3 is 13 residues long. With V trimmed by 9 bases and J by 3 bases, 7 bases remained unmatched. The CDR3 reads CAIAPGQEETQYF. In DNA, the CDR3 is TGTGCCATTGCCCCTGGACAGGAAGAGACCCAGTACTTC.

The CDR3 nucleotides are TGTGCCAGCAGTGAAGGAGGCGGGAGGGCCGTCGAGCAGTACTTC. Its protein product is CASSEGGGRAVEQYF. The genes are TRBV2 and TRBJ2-7; 9 bases map to TRBD2. V lost 1 base, J lost 6 bases, and 7 bases stayed unmatched. CDR3 size: 15 residues. CDR1 SNHLY and CDR2 FYNNEI come from the germline V gene.

The V call is TRBV4-3, the J call TRBJ2-5; D is possibly TRBD2 (5 bases). This CDR3 region has 13 residues. Between the trimmed V and J ends, which lost 4 bases and 4 bases, there was a span of 10 bases. Germline CDR1 reads LGHNA; CDR2 reads YSLEER. The CDR3 protein is CASSLVGGETQYF. DNA for the CDR3: TGCGCCAGCAGCCTCGTCGGAGGAGAGACCCAGTACTTC.

The rearrangement links TRBV10-3 to TRBJ2-6; 11 bases match TRBD2. In germline, CDR1 is ENHRY, CDR2 SYGVKD. The ends lost 7 bases at V and 3 bases at J; junction bases unmatched: 5. This CDR3 comprises 16 residues. The CDR3 region has the DNA TGTGCCATCACCACACTAGCGGGAGTTGGGGCCAACGTCCTGACTTTC. It specifies CAITTLAGVGANVLTF.

V usage is TRBV30 and J usage is TRBJ2-7; TRBD1 matches 8 bases. With V trimmed by 5 bases and J by 5 bases, 8 bases remained unmatched. The CDR3 contains 13 residues. Germline CDR1 GTSNPN, CDR2 SVGIG (reference sequence). The CDR3 is CAWGPGTGDEQYF. Written as DNA, the CDR3 is TGTGCCTGGGGCCCCGGGACAGGTGACGAGCAGTACTTC.

The V and J genes are TRBV5-1 and TRBJ1-1; D unresolved. Germline V CDR1 and CDR2: SGHRS, YFSETQ. There are 13 residues in the CDR3. Trimming removed 5 bases at V and 0 bases at J, with 8 bases between. CDR3 DNA sequence: TGCGCCAGCAGTACAGCACTGAACACTGAAGCTTTCTTT. Translated, it gives CASSTALNTEAFF.

The chain links TRBV4-1 to TRBJ1-1; D gene ambiguous. CDR3 length: 11 residues. Germline CDR1 MGHRA, CDR2 YSYEKL. V lost 1 base and J 13 bases, leaving 10 bases between the germline ends. This CDR3 is CASSQVDRVFF. The CDR3 DNA sequence: TGCGCCAGCAGCCAAGTTGATAGGGTTTTCTTT.

This sequence joins TRBV18 and TRBJ2-5, with TRBD1 matching 7 bases. With the DNA end fitting TRBJ2-7 better, the J assignment may be wrong. Germline CDR1 is KGHSH and CDR2 is LQKENI. The CDR3 totals 13 residues. The CDR3 DNA reads as TGTGCCAGCTCACCAATACAGGGGTACGAGCAGTACTTC. Translation gives CASSPIQGYEQYF.

The chain uses TRBV25-1 and TRBJ2-2, with 9 bases aligning to TRBD1. CDR3 length equals 16 residues. Germline trimming cut 6 bases from V and 2 bases from J; bases unmatched to any gene: 7. Germline V gene lookup returns CDR1 MGHDK and CDR2 SYGVNS. This CDR3 reads CASRSQGALNTGELFF. The CDR3 nucleotides are TGTGCCAGCAGATCACAGGGGGCCCTAAACACCGGGGAGCTGTTTTTT.

The J gene is TRBJ1-2, the V gene TRBV5-1, with a possible D match to TRBD1 (6 bases). With 2 bases removed from V and 4 bases from J, the gap between germline ends came to 12 bases. Germline V gene lookup returns CDR1 SGHRS and CDR2 YFSETQ. The CDR3 contains 14 residues. The chain's CDR3 is CASSLITGIYGYTF. In DNA form, the CDR3 reads TGCGCCAGCAGCTTAATCACAGGGATCTATGGCTACACCTTC.

The rearrangement joins TRBV25-1 to TRBJ1-2; 8 nucleotides align to TRBD1. CDR3 length equals 14 residues. Germline V gene lookup returns CDR1 MGHDK and CDR2 SYGVNS. V lost 3 bases to trimming and J lost 3 bases; unmatched junction nucleotides: 3. The CDR3 reads CASSETGDHYGYTF. Written as DNA, the CDR3 is TGTGCCAGCAGTGAGACAGGGGATCACTATGGCTACACCTTC.

This chain connects TRBV2 to TRBJ2-5, with 8 positions matching TRBD1. TRBJ2-7 explains the end of the DNA better; the J call may be wrong. The CDR3 runs 14 residues. The germline gives CDR1 SNHLY, CDR2 FYNNEI. In nucleotides, the CDR3 is TGTGCCAGCAGTGAACAGGGGGCTAGGCACGAGCAGTACTTC. Amino acids: CASSEQGARHEQYF.